These 18 T cell receptor beta chains originate from one sample sequenced in a study of cytomegalovirus exposure and HLA in healthy donors. The study ran its PCR with 60 Vbeta and 13 Jbeta primers. Clones were read by immunoSEQ multiplex PCR, and TCRdb kept only the in-frame ones, dropping some. The data contain 110,000 or so clones, around 81% of them singletons. Sequencing was done on a sample of PBMCs. These receptor sequences come from a woman aged 25 to 39 in good health and CMV-seronegative.

The chain's CDR3 is CASSLLGLQLDEQYF. The CDR3 DNA reads TGCGCCAGCAGCTTATTGGGACTACAGCTGGACGAGCAGTACTTC. The chain carries TRBV5-1 and TRBJ2-7, with 7 bases fitting TRBD2. The CDR3 has 15 amino acids. CDR1 and CDR2 from the germline V gene are SGHRS and YFSETQ. The V and J ends lost 2 bases and 5 bases, in that order; junction bases with no gene match: 10. The complete variable domain, with remaining parts taken from reference TRBV5-1 and TRBJ2-7, reads KAGVTQTPRYLIKTRGQQVTLSCSPISGHRSVSWYQQTPGQGLQFLFEYFSETQRNKGNFPGRFSGRQFSNSRSEMNVSTLELGDSALYLCASSLLGLQLDEQYFGPGTRLTVT.

The rearrangement links TRBV19 to TRBJ2-2; perhaps TRBD1 as D (5 bases). CDR1 is LNHDA and CDR2 is SQIVND in the germline V gene (reference sequence). This CDR3 has 14 amino acids. Trimming shortened V by 3 bases and J by 4 bases, and 9 bases separated the two germline ends. The CDR3 reads CASSMGGATGELFF. The CDR3 DNA reads as TGTGCCAGTAGTATGGGTGGGGCCACCGGGGAGCTGTTTTTT.

This chain connects TRBV4-2 to TRBJ2-2, with a weak D call TRBD1 (6 bases). The CDR3 runs to 15 residues. Trimming left V 2 bases short and J 8 bases short, with 15 bases between. Germline values: CDR1 LGHNA, CDR2 YNFKEQ. Here the CDR3 reads CASSQSGQRSGELFF. The DNA of the CDR3 is TGTGCCAGCAGCCAATCCGGACAGAGGTCGGGGGAGCTGTTTTTT.

The chain joins TRBV5-4 to TRBJ2-2; D might be TRBD2 (5 bases). The CDR3 is 13 amino acids. CDR1 and CDR2 (germline): SGHNT, YYREEE (reference sequence). The V end was cut by 1 base, the J end by 6 bases, with 7 bases between. CDR3: CASSLTSPGELFF. CDR3 coding DNA: TGTGCCAGCAGCTTGACTAGTCCCGGGGAGCTGTTTTTT. The complete variable domain, with remaining parts taken from reference TRBV5-4 and TRBJ2-2, reads ETGVTQSPTHLIKTRGQQVTLRCSSQSGHNTVSWYQQALGQGPQFIFQYYREEENGRGNFPPRFSGLQFPNYSSELNVNALELDDSALYLCASSLTSPGELFFGEGSRLTVL.

This clone was observed a handful of times. The chain has TRBV7-2 and TRBJ2-1, with TRBD2 matching over 13 bases. V shed 3 bases and J 2 bases; nucleotides not matched to a gene: 4. The germline V gene encodes CDR1 SGHTA and CDR2 FQGNSA. CDR3 length: 17 amino acids. CDR3 sequence reads: CASSLGTSGRAYNEQFF. The CDR3 DNA reads TGTGCCAGCAGCTTGGGAACTAGCGGGAGGGCCTACAATGAGCAGTTCTTC. Variable domain in full (rest from reference TRBV7-2 and TRBJ2-1): GAGVSQSPSNKVTEKGKDVELRCDPISGHTALYWYRQSLGQGLEFLIYFQGNSAPDKSGLPSDRFSAERTGGSVSTLTIQRTQQEDSAVYLCASSLGTSGRAYNEQFFGPGTRLTVL.

The chain recombines TRBV10-3 with TRBJ1-5; D is unresolved. V was clipped by 3 bases and J by 0 bases, with 6 bases between them. The CDR3 contains 14 residues. Per germline, CDR1 ENHRY and CDR2 SYGVKD. The CDR3 here is CAISDRGSNQPQHF. The CDR3, as DNA: TGTGCCATCAGTGATCGGGGTAGCAATCAGCCCCAGCATTTT.

The CDR3 spells CARKSGAENEKLFF. The CDR3 nucleotides are TGTGCCAGAAAATCAGGGGCGGAAAATGAAAAACTGTTTTTT. The chain is built from TRBV2 and TRBJ1-4, with D possibly being TRBD1 (6 bases). V was trimmed by 9 bases and J by 5 bases, leaving 16 bases between them. Per germline, CDR1 SNHLY and CDR2 FYNNEI. The CDR3 sequence is 14 residues long. The full variable domain, completed using reference TRBV2 and TRBJ1-4, is EPEVTQTPSHQVTQMGQEVILRCVPISNHLYFYWYRQILGQKVEFLVSFYNNEISEKSEIFDDQFSVERPDGSNFTLKIRSTKLEDSAMYFCARKSGAENEKLFFGSGTQLSVL.

The rearrangement joins TRBV2 to TRBJ2-7; possible D gene TRBD2, 5 bases. The germline V gene encodes CDR1 SNHLY and CDR2 FYNNEI. CDR3 length: 13 amino acids. V shed 8 bases and J shed 0 bases, with 11 bases lying between them. Here the CDR3 reads CASLIGISYEQYF. In DNA, the CDR3 is TGTGCCAGCCTAATCGGGATCTCCTACGAGCAGTACTTC.

This rearrangement joins TRBV28 to TRBJ2-6, with D possibly being TRBD1 (5 bases). The CDR3 sequence is 15 residues long. Trimming pared 7 bases from V and 0 bases from J, leaving 10 bases between. Looked up from germline, CDR1 is MDHEN and CDR2 is SYDVKM. The CDR3 spells CASNDRFSGANVLTF. DNA of the CDR3: TGTGCCAGCAACGACAGATTCTCTGGGGCCAACGTCCTGACTTTC.

The chain employs TRBV9 and TRBJ2-2; 7 nucleotides line up with TRBD2. This CDR3 has 19 amino acids. Germline V gene data show CDR1 as SGDLS and CDR2 as YYNGEE. Unmatched junction bases numbered 12, after V lost 0 bases and J lost 1 base. The CDR3 here is CASSVGQAGTLKNTGELFF. The CDR3 coding sequence is TGTGCCAGCAGCGTAGGTCAAGCGGGGACGCTTAAGAACACCGGGGAGCTGTTTTTT.

In DNA form, the CDR3 reads TGCGCCTCCAGGCGGGGAATTTCAACAGATACGCAGTATTTT. It encodes CASRRGISTDTQYF. The chain employs TRBV5-1 and TRBJ2-3; D is possibly TRBD2 (6 bases). From germline, CDR1 is SGHRS and CDR2 YFSETQ. This CDR3 spans 14 amino acids. V was trimmed by 10 bases and J by 3 bases, leaving 18 bases between them.

The chain uses TRBV19 and TRBJ1-5; D gene ambiguous. Germline values: CDR1 LNHDA, CDR2 SQIVND (reference sequence). Trimming left V 4 bases short and J 7 bases short, with 14 bases between. The CDR3 runs to 14 residues. In DNA form, the CDR3 reads TGTGCCAGTAGTAATACGGGGTCGGGGCAGCCCCAGCATTTT. Translation gives CASSNTGSGQPQHF.

V is TRBV27 and J is TRBJ2-7; the D gene is possibly TRBD1 (5 bases). CDR1 is MNHEY, CDR2 SMNVEV, per germline (reference sequence). V was clipped by 3 bases and J by 6 bases, with 15 bases between them. This CDR3 has 14 residues. This CDR3 reads CASSLRPQVGEQYF. In DNA, the CDR3 is TGTGCCAGCAGTTTGCGGCCACAGGTAGGCGAGCAGTACTTC.

The chain uses TRBV6-5 and TRBJ2-3; 12 bases agree with TRBD2. The CDR3 is 15 residues long. V was clipped by 10 bases and J by 5 bases; unmatched bases: 10. Germline CDR1 is MNHEY and CDR2 is SVGAGI. The DNA for the CDR3 is TGTGCCACCCGATTGACTAGCGGGAGTCTAGATACGCAGTATTTT. It is translated as CATRLTSGSLDTQYF.

This chain links TRBV6-5 with TRBJ2-5; 7 bases agree with TRBD1. V was clipped by 6 bases and J by 7 bases; unmatched bases: 5. The germline V gene has CDR1 MNHEY and CDR2 SVGAGI. This CDR3 is 12 amino acids long. Written as DNA, the CDR3 is TGTGCCAGCAGGGGCCCAGGGGGGACCCAGTACTTC. Protein: CASRGPGGTQYF.

V usage is TRBV6-6 and J usage is TRBJ2-2, with 9 bases matching TRBD2. The trim removed 6 bases at V and 5 bases at J, leaving 4 bases unmatched. This CDR3 spans 14 amino acids. Per germline, CDR1 MNHNY and CDR2 SVGAGI (reference sequence). The CDR3 region is CASRNSGSTGELFF. The CDR3 DNA follows: TGTGCCAGCAGGAATAGCGGGAGTACCGGGGAGCTGTTTTTT.

The chain couples TRBV7-9 to TRBJ1-2; weak D call: TRBD1 (5 bases). The CDR3 loop spans 14 amino acids. Germline-derived CDR1 and CDR2 are SEHNR and FQNEAQ (reference sequence). V was clipped by 1 base and J by 4 bases, with 10 bases between them. The CDR3 here is CASSLGVQGYGYTF. The CDR3 DNA follows: TGTGCCAGCAGCTTAGGGGTTCAGGGCTATGGCTACACCTTC.

The rearrangement links TRBV28 to TRBJ2-7; 9 bases fit TRBD2. The junction had 11 bases not matched to a gene; V was cut back by 5 bases and J by 0 bases. This CDR3 contains 17 residues. The germline V gene has CDR1 MDHEN and CDR2 SYDVKM. The CDR3 sequence: CASSSGRPDLGSYEQYF. The CDR3 nucleotides are TGTGCCAGCAGTAGCGGGAGGCCCGACCTTGGCTCCTACGAGCAGTACTTC.